This TCR beta chain was found in a study of identical twins. Template switching added a universal primer binding site, and final cDNA carried unique molecular identifiers. TCRdb redid the calling of the 5' RACE reads with MiXCR, one entry per CDR3 protein. Of 500,000 to 700,000 distinct CDR3 sequences in the sample, about 7.6% were seen once. Whole-study results and caveats: Invariant T cells like MAIT and iNKT could partly confound the zero-insertion analyses. The more abundant beta clonotypes in cord blood had fewer insertions, and memory repertoires did not show this.

Donors were all healthy Caucasians. Details on this clonotype: Its antigen is as yet unknown.

Germline CDR1 is DFQATT and CDR2 is SNEGSKA (reference sequence). This CDR3 is built from 16 residues. V gave up 2 bases and J gave up 1 base; unmatched junction bases: 7. In addition, the sample was reused for a study of yellow fever vaccine responses in identical twins.

Sequencing was performed on PBMCs. The chain has TRBV20-1 and TRBJ2-3; 9 nucleotides align to TRBD2. This sequence was found in a woman aged 18-35 years in good health. CDR3 nucleotide sequence: TGCAGTGCTAGACCCGGACTAGCGTTCGGCACAGATACGCAGTATTTT. It translates to CSARPGLAFGTDTQYF.